These 10 T cell receptor beta chains came from one sample sequenced in a study of T cell repertoires in cytomegalovirus infection (dated by TCRdb to the late 2010s). The sequencer was an Illumina HiSeq 1500. TCRdb applied fastp at Q25 and MiXCR to the public reads, then kept only in-frame beta chains. Each entry merges the rows of one CDR3 protein and shows their most common DNA and genes. The sample records under 600,000 distinct CDR3 sequences, 15% to 20% of which are singletons. The top ten clonotypes cover roughly a quarter of the sample. The sequencing input was CD8+ T cells from PBMCs. These receptors were taken from a human donor in good health (CMV status not recorded). Some clones in this sample may be carry-over from other donors' samples.

The sample holds many counts of this clonotype. J is TRBJ1-1 and V is TRBV12-3 or TRBV12-4; tentative D call: TRBD1 (6 bases). Trimming took 6 bases from V and 3 from J, leaving 20 bases between them. The CDR3 is 16 amino acids. The CDR3 protein is CASSPPGVHPYTEAFF. CDR3 nucleotide sequence: TGTGCCAGCAGCCCCCCAGGGGTTCACCCCTACACTGAAGCTTTCTTT.

This clonotype was counted a few times. The chain recombines TRBV7-9 with TRBJ2-4; 10 positions match TRBD2. V trimming: 5 bases; J trimming: 0 bases; junction bases outside the gene matches: 16. Germline values: CDR1 SEHNR, CDR2 FQNEAQ (reference sequence). The CDR3 spans 20 residues. CDR3 nucleotide sequence: TGTGCCAGCAGCCCATCGGGGGGTAGCGGGAGGTTTCTAGCCAAAAACATTCAGTACTTC. Its protein is CASSPSGGSGRFLAKNIQYF.

This clonotype was counted between two and nine times. This chain links TRBV14 with TRBJ1-2, with no clear D. CDR1 and CDR2 from the germline V gene are SGHDN and FVKESK. The CDR3 loop spans 14 amino acids. V was cut by 3 bases and J by 6 bases, with 14 bases left in between. This CDR3 is CASSHRRTSDGYTF. As DNA, the CDR3 is TGTGCCAGCAGCCATCGACGGACGTCTGATGGCTACACCTTC.

About this clonotype itself: A much larger clone lies one base from this, so it may be a read error. The V call is TRBV11-2, the J call TRBJ2-7; D is undetermined. V dropped 5 bases and J dropped 7 bases, with 9 bases sitting between them. CDR3 length: 11 amino acids. The germline V gene has CDR1 SGHAT and CDR2 FQNNGV. The CDR3 loop is CASSPLVEQYF. DNA for the CDR3: TGTGCCAGCAGCCCGTTAGTTGAGCAGTACTTC. Complete variable domain (other parts from reference TRBV11-2 and TRBJ2-7): EAGVAQSPRYKIIEKRQSVAFWCNPISGHATLYWYQQILGQGPKLLIQFQNNGVVDDSQLPKDRFSAERLKGVDSTLKIQPAKLEDSAVYLCASSPLVEQYFGPGTRLTVT.

The chain employs TRBV27 and TRBJ1-2; 9 nucleotides align to TRBD1. The V segment lost 4 bases and the J segment 10 bases; nucleotides outside the gene matches: 10. The germline V gene has CDR1 MNHEY and CDR2 SMNVEV (reference sequence). The CDR3 has 14 residues. The CDR3 DNA sequence: TGTGCCAGCAGTTCCCCGGGACAGGGTGTTGACTACACCTTC. This encodes CASSSPGQGVDYTF.

The sample holds many counts of this clonotype. This chain connects TRBV7-2 to TRBJ2-5; 8 positions agree with TRBD2. The germline CDR1 and CDR2 sequences are SGHTA and FQGNSA. The CDR3 extends over 17 amino acids. V was pared by 0 bases and J by 1 base, with 7 bases of the junction left unmatched. CDR3 coding DNA: TGTGCCAGCAGCTTAGCCTATAGCGGGGTATTCCAAGAGACCCAGTACTTC. Amino acids: CASSLAYSGVFQETQYF.

This clonotype came up many times. The chain uses TRBV6-6 and TRBJ2-1, with 7 bases matching TRBD1. The CDR3 is 16 amino acids. After removal of 5 bases from V and 8 bases from J, the junction contained 15 bases not matched to a gene. In germline, CDR1 is MNHNY, CDR2 SVGAGI (reference sequence). The CDR3, as DNA: TGTGCCAGCAGTCTCTCCCGGGTGACAGGGATCGATGAGCAGTTCTTC. It specifies CASSLSRVTGIDEQFF.

As for this clonotype: As the CDR3 is not closed by the conserved phenylalanine or tryptophan, this likely results from a read error. This chain links TRBV6-8 with TRBJ2-7, with a possible D match to TRBD1 (6 bases). This CDR3 has 15 amino acids. V was pared by 2 bases and J by 3 bases, with 14 bases between. Per germline, CDR1 MNHGY and CDR2 SAAAGT. For the CDR3, the DNA is TGTGCCAGCAGTTACGGGGGCGAGGGGCTCTACGAGCAGTACTTA. This codes for CASSYGGEGLYEQYL.

The sample holds many counts of this clonotype. The chain carries TRBV25-1 and TRBJ2-1, with 8 positions matching TRBD2. In germline, CDR1 is MGHDK, CDR2 SYGVNS. This CDR3 is 14 amino acids long. V was pared by 1 base and J by 7 bases, with 3 bases of the junction left unmatched. CDR3: CASSEWGGRNEQFF. CDR3 in DNA: TGTGCCAGCAGTGAATGGGGCGGGAGGAATGAGCAGTTCTTC.

The chain is built from TRBV20-1 and TRBJ2-3; D possibly uses TRBD1 or TRBD2 (5 bases each). The CDR3 is made up of 14 amino acids. Germline CDR1 is DFQATT and CDR2 is SNEGSKA (reference sequence). The V and J ends lost 6 bases and 2 bases respectively, with 15 bases between them. CDR3 amino acids: CSALGVQYTDTQYF. The CDR3 DNA sequence: TGCAGTGCCTTGGGGGTACAATACACAGATACGCAGTATTTT.